This note documents a single T cell receptor beta chain sequence. This record comes from a study of blood T cell repertoires in COVID-19. Only in-frame clones appear in the TCRdb table, and some are missing; sequencing was by immunoSEQ multiplex PCR. Of approximately 41,000 clones listed, around 90% are singletons. This CDR3 has 13 amino acids. Trimming cost V 1 base and J 1 base, with 5 bases left between them. Germline V gives CDR1 SGHRS, CDR2 YFSETQ. Specimen: peripheral blood. The chain combines TRBV5-1 with TRBJ1-2; D remains ambiguous. This clonotype originated in a woman between 35 and 50 years old with acute or convalescent COVID-19. The CDR3: CASSLTDNYGYTF. The CDR3 coding sequence is TGCGCCAGCAGCTTGACAGATAACTATGGCTACACCTTC.